These T cell receptor beta chains were read from a single sample in a study of blood T cell repertoires in COVID-19. Clones were read by immunoSEQ multiplex PCR, and TCRdb kept only the in-frame ones, dropping some. The sample contains around 250,000 clones, around 85% of which appear only once. Sequencing input: peripheral blood. These receptors were obtained from a man in his forties or fifties with active or convalescent COVID-19. Both conserved end residues are part of each CDR3. The D gene is left open where the match is weak. Clone size is stated in some rows and not others, as once, few, many or a class when expanded.

V gene: TRBV9
clone size: NA
D gene: TRBD1
J gene: TRBJ2-5
CDR3 protein: CASSGGPGQQETQYF
CDR3 DNA: TGTGCCAGCAGCGGTGGACCGGGACAGCAAGAGACCCAGTACTTC

V gene: TRBV9
clone size: NA
D gene: NA
J gene: TRBJ2-2
CDR3 protein: CASRPSGVLTGELFF
CDR3 DNA: TGTGCCAGCCGCCCCAGCGGAGTCCTTACCGGGGAGCTGTTTTTT

V gene: TRBV5-1
clone size: NA
D gene: TRBD2
J gene: TRBJ2-1
CDR3 protein: CASSLGLAGSEQFF
CDR3 DNA: TGCGCCAGCAGCTTGGGACTAGCGGGATCGGAGCAGTTCTTC

V gene: TRBV25-1
clone size: NA
D gene: TRBD1
J gene: TRBJ1-4
CDR3 protein: CASRASGQARGDLFF
CDR3 DNA: TGTGCCAGCAGGGCCTCGGGACAGGCCCGCGGGGACCTGTTTTTT

V gene: TRBV2
clone size: NA
D gene: TRBD2
J gene: TRBJ2-3
CDR3 protein: CASSRPLAGDTDTQYF
CDR3 DNA: TGTGCCAGCAGTCGTCCGCTAGCGGGAGACACAGATACGCAGTATTTT

V gene: TRBV7-2
clone size: NA
D gene: NA
J gene: TRBJ2-7
CDR3 protein: CASSLRGISYEQYF
CDR3 DNA: TGTGCCAGCAGCTTGCGAGGGATCTCCTACGAGCAGTACTTC

V gene: TRBV28
clone size: NA
D gene: NA
J gene: TRBJ2-1
CDR3 protein: CASSTWTPNNEQFF
CDR3 DNA: TGTGCCAGCAGTACCTGGACTCCTAACAATGAGCAGTTCTTC

V gene: TRBV5-1
clone size: NA
D gene: NA
J gene: TRBJ2-7
CDR3 protein: CASSLAQGDEQYF
CDR3 DNA: TGCGCCAGCAGCTTGGCCCAGGGTGACGAGCAGTACTTC

V gene: TRBV5-6
clone size: NA
D gene: NA
J gene: TRBJ1-1
CDR3 protein: CASSSPTLGNTEAFF
CDR3 DNA: TGTGCCAGCAGCTCCCCTACCCTAGGGAACACTGAAGCTTTCTTT

V gene: TRBV27
clone size: once
D gene: NA
J gene: TRBJ1-4
CDR3 protein: CASSLRGWTATNEKLFF
CDR3 DNA: TGTGCCAGCAGTTTAAGGGGGTGGACAGCAACTAATGAAAAACTGTTTTTT

V gene: TRBV5-6
clone size: NA
D gene: TRBD2
J gene: TRBJ2-3
CDR3 protein: CASSLTSGRWHRGTDTQYF
CDR3 DNA: TGTGCCAGCAGCTTGACTAGCGGGAGGTGGCACAGGGGCACAGATACGCAGTATTTT

V gene: TRBV30
clone size: NA
D gene: TRBD1
J gene: TRBJ1-4
CDR3 protein: CAWDRGEKLFF
CDR3 DNA: TGTGCCTGGGACAGGGGGGAAAAACTGTTTTTT

V gene: TRBV7-2
clone size: NA
D gene: NA
J gene: TRBJ2-1
CDR3 protein: CASSLATALYNEQFF
CDR3 DNA: TGTGCCAGCAGCCTAGCGACAGCCCTTTACAATGAGCAGTTCTTC

V gene: TRBV30
clone size: NA
D gene: NA
J gene: TRBJ1-2
CDR3 protein: CAWSVLRGSYGYTF
CDR3 DNA: TGTGCCTGGAGTGTACTTAGGGGATCCTATGGCTACACCTTC